One sample yielded the 32 T cell receptor beta chains listed below, sequenced in a study of shared clonotypes between healthy human individuals. Clones were read by immunoSEQ multiplex PCR, and TCRdb kept only the in-frame ones, dropping some. This sample has 400,000 to 500,000 clones, with around 80% found just once. Sequenced material: PBMCs. These receptors were obtained from a woman between 40 and 50 years old in good health. Some clones in this sample may be carry-over from other donors' samples.

The chain joins TRBV2 to TRBJ2-6; possible D gene TRBD2, 5 bases. The germline V gene has CDR1 SNHLY and CDR2 FYNNEI. This CDR3 has 15 residues. Trimming stripped 7 bases from V and 1 base from J, with 11 bases between. The CDR3 loop is CASTITGSGANVLTF. The CDR3 coding sequence is TGTGCCAGCACTATAACGGGATCTGGGGCCAACGTCCTGACTTTC.

The chain combines TRBV6-5 with TRBJ1-3; 9 nucleotides align to TRBD1. The junction had 5 bases not matched to a gene; V was cut back by 8 bases and J by 0 bases. The CDR3 loop spans 15 amino acids. In germline, CDR1 is MNHEY, CDR2 SVGAGI. The CDR3 bases are TGTGCCAGCGGGACAGGGCCTCCCTCTGGAAACACCATATATTTT. This encodes CASGTGPPSGNTIYF.

Only one count was recorded for this clone. Being one base from a much bigger clone, this may be a read error. The rearrangement uses TRBV30 and TRBJ2-6, with D uncertain. This CDR3 has 14 amino acids. V was clipped by 5 bases and J by 4 bases, with 12 bases between them. Looked up from germline, CDR1 is GTSNPN and CDR2 is SVGIG (reference sequence). The CDR3 DNA reads as TGTGCCTGGGGTGCCGACGCCGGGGCCAACGTCCTGACTTTC. This codes for CAWGADAGANVLTF.

The gene calls are TRBV5-1 and TRBJ1-6, with D possibly TRBD1 on 5 matching bases. CDR1 and CDR2 (germline): SGHRS, YFSETQ. The ends were cut back, 5 bases at V and 5 bases at J, with 20 bases in the middle. This CDR3 contains 17 residues. The CDR3 here is CASRPGRQPGDNSPLHF. As DNA, the CDR3 is TGCGCCAGCAGGCCGGGACGCCAACCGGGTGATAATTCACCCCTCCACTTT.

The rearrangement joins TRBV9 to TRBJ2-1; unclear D gene. Germline CDR1 SGDLS, CDR2 YYNGEE. The CDR3 covers 15 residues. The V and J ends lost 1 base and 5 bases respectively, with 13 bases between them. The CDR3 DNA reads as TGTGCCAGCAGCGTATCGAGTGGCATCAACAATGAGCAGTTCTTC. Its translation: CASSVSSGINNEQFF.

The J gene is TRBJ2-7, the V gene TRBV4-1; a weak D match, TRBD1 (6 bases). The CDR3 is 14 amino acids. The germline V and J ends were trimmed by 4 bases and 4 bases, with 14 bases remaining between them. Germline V gene data show CDR1 as MGHRA and CDR2 as YSYEKL. CDR3 protein: CASSLRDIVYEQYF. CDR3 nucleotide sequence: TGCGCCAGCAGCCTCCGGGACATTGTATACGAGCAGTACTTC.

This chain connects TRBV4-1 to TRBJ2-2; 12 bases agree with TRBD1. CDR3 length: 19 amino acids. Germline CDR1 MGHRA, CDR2 YSYEKL. The V and J ends lost 0 bases and 2 bases, in that order; junction bases with no gene match: 7. CDR3 loop: CASSQDRGQGAFNTGELFF. CDR3 sequence (DNA): TGCGCCAGCAGCCAAGATAGGGGACAGGGGGCTTTCAACACCGGGGAGCTGTTTTTT.

This clone occurred once. The chain combines TRBV28 with TRBJ2-7, with D perhaps TRBD1 (6 bases). Germline assignment: CDR1 MDHEN and CDR2 SYDVKM. V was shortened by 6 bases and J by 1 base, with 13 bases between the two germline ends. The CDR3 runs to 14 residues. The CDR3 nucleotides read TGTGCCAGCAGGTCCGGGACACCTTCCTACGAGCAGTACTTC. Translating gives CASRSGTPSYEQYF.

This chain joins TRBV28 and TRBJ1-4, with D perhaps TRBD1 (6 bases). V was clipped by 2 bases and J by 4 bases, with 14 bases between them. This CDR3 has 16 amino acids. Germline loops: CDR1 MDHEN, CDR2 SYDVKM. CDR3 sequence: CASSLPDRSINEKLFF. The CDR3 DNA sequence: TGTGCCAGCAGTTTACCCGACAGGTCGATTAATGAAAAACTGTTTTTT. Variable domain in full (rest from reference TRBV28 and TRBJ1-4): DVKVTQSSRYLVKRTGEKVFLECVQDMDHENMFWYRQDPGLGLRLIYFSYDVKMKEKGDIPEGYSVSREKKERFSLILESASTNQTSMYLCASSLPDRSINEKLFFGSGTQLSVL.

V usage is TRBV7-9 and J usage is TRBJ2-5; tentatively, D is TRBD1 or TRBD2 (6 bases each). The germline V gene encodes CDR1 SEHNR and CDR2 FQNEAQ (reference sequence). V lost 5 bases and J lost 12, with 19 bases in between. This CDR3 has 13 residues. CDR3 sequence (DNA): TGTGCCAGCAGCCCCACAAGGGGGGAGTTGAAGTACTTC. This codes for CASSPTRGELKYF.

Only a few counts were recorded for this clone. The genes are TRBV7-3 and TRBJ2-2, with D unresolved. This CDR3 spans 16 amino acids. The V and J ends lost 4 bases and 1 base respectively, with 13 bases between them. Germline V lookup: CDR1 SGHTA, CDR2 FQGTGA. The CDR3 bases are TGTGCCAGCAGCTCCCAGCTGGAGCTGAACACCGGGGAGCTGTTTTTT. Its protein is CASSSQLELNTGELFF.

This clone occurred many times. This rearrangement joins TRBV4-3 to TRBJ1-1; D is uncertain. Between the trimmed V and J ends, which lost 7 bases and 1 base, there was a span of 4 bases. The CDR3 runs to 11 residues. Germline V CDR1 and CDR2: LGHNA, YSLEER. The DNA for the CDR3 is TGCGCCAGCAAGGGGAACACTGAAGCTTTCTTT. Its translation: CASKGNTEAFF.

The chain recombines TRBV5-1 with TRBJ2-6; 9 bases are shared with TRBD1. The CDR3 is made up of 17 amino acids. In germline, CDR1 is SGHRS, CDR2 YFSETQ. V was pared by 1 base and J by 0 bases, with 2 bases of the junction left unmatched. In DNA form, the CDR3 reads TGCGCCAGCAGCTTGTTGGGACAGGGCTCTGGGGCCAACGTCCTGACTTTC. Translation: CASSLLGQGSGANVLTF.

The chain recombines TRBV7-2 with TRBJ2-7, with 9 bases identical to TRBD2. J was trimmed by 2 bases and V by 1 base; bases with no gene match: 6. Germline CDR1 and CDR2: SGHTA and FQGNSA. The CDR3 covers 16 residues. The CDR3 reads CASSLVHGGRAYEQYF. The CDR3 DNA sequence: TGTGCCAGCAGCTTAGTCCACGGCGGGAGGGCCTACGAGCAGTACTTC.

The gene calls are TRBV7-2 and TRBJ2-2, with 7 nucleotides matching TRBD2. The CDR3 is 15 residues long. Germline V gene sequence: CDR1 SGHTA, CDR2 FQGNSA. Trimming removed 2 bases from V and 5 bases from J; junction bases left unmatched: 5. CDR3 sequence reads: CASSLITGGTGELFF. The CDR3 nucleotides read TGTGCCAGCAGCTTAATTACGGGGGGTACCGGGGAGCTGTTTTTT.

CDR3 loop: CASSLAGAGAPYEQYF. In nucleotides, the CDR3 is TGCGCCAGCAGCTTGGCTGGAGCGGGAGCCCCCTACGAGCAGTACTTC. V is TRBV5-1 and J is TRBJ2-7, with TRBD2 matching 8 bases. The V and J ends lost 0 bases and 2 bases, in that order; junction bases with no gene match: 7. The CDR3 runs 16 residues. Germline lookup yields CDR1 SGHRS and CDR2 YFSETQ.

In this sample, this clone turned up a few times. This chain connects TRBV6-1 to TRBJ1-1; no reliable D call. This CDR3 spans 15 amino acids. CDR1 is MNHNS, CDR2 SASEGT, per germline. V was pared by 2 bases and J by 5 bases, with 15 bases between. In DNA form, the CDR3 reads TGTGCCAGCAGTGAATTACCCCTTTTGGAAACTGAAGCTTTCTTT. Translation gives CASSELPLLETEAFF.

V and J are TRBV6-6 and TRBJ2-6; maybe TRBD1 (5 bases). The germline V gene has CDR1 MNHNY and CDR2 SVGAGI (reference sequence). V was pared by 5 bases and J by 2 bases, with 7 bases between. This CDR3 comprises 14 residues. The CDR3: CASSPRAGANVLTF. The CDR3 coding sequence is TGTGCCAGCAGTCCCAGGGCTGGGGCCAACGTCCTGACTTTC.

At least ten counts were recorded for this clone. DNA of the CDR3: TGTGCCAGCAGCCATAACGGGGAGGGTGGACAGCCCCAGCATTTT. This sequence encodes CASSHNGEGGQPQHF. The J gene is TRBJ1-5, the V gene TRBV4-2; D is undetermined. Germline V gene lookup returns CDR1 LGHNA and CDR2 YNFKEQ. The CDR3 sequence is 15 residues long. V lost 3 bases and J 7 bases, leaving 16 bases between the germline ends.

The chain carries TRBV6-5 and TRBJ2-5; 10 positions match TRBD2. Matching the DNA end better, TRBJ2-7 makes the J call doubtful. The germline V gene has CDR1 MNHEY and CDR2 SVGAGI. This CDR3 spans 16 amino acids. The CDR3 sequence: CASSYTASGSSYEQYF. The CDR3, as DNA: TGTGCCAGCAGTTACACGGCTAGCGGGAGCTCCTACGAGCAGTACTTC.

The chain carries TRBV11-2 and TRBJ2-7, with D perhaps given as TRBD1 or TRBD2 (5 bases each). Trimming removed 1 base from V and 1 base from J, with 11 bases in between. The CDR3 is 15 amino acids. Germline CDR1 reads SGHAT; CDR2 reads FQNNGV. CDR3 residues: CASSLASGTSYEQYF. The CDR3 bases are TGTGCCAGCAGCTTAGCTTCCGGGACGTCCTACGAGCAGTACTTC.

The chain employs TRBV2 and TRBJ1-2, with D possibly TRBD1 on 6 matching bases. This CDR3 has 12 residues. The ends were cut back, 3 bases at V and 8 bases at J, with 10 bases in the middle. CDR1 is SNHLY, CDR2 FYNNEI, per germline. This CDR3 is CASSEQGLGYTF. CDR3 sequence (DNA): TGTGCCAGCAGTGAGCAGGGGTTGGGCTACACCTTC. The full variable domain, in which reference TRBV2 and TRBJ1-2 provide the parts outside the CDR3, is EPEVTQTPSHQVTQMGQEVILRCVPISNHLYFYWYRQILGQKVEFLVSFYNNEISEKSEIFDDQFSVERPDGSNFTLKIRSTKLEDSAMYFCASSEQGLGYTFGSGTRLTVV.

Only one count was recorded for this clone. The chain employs TRBV28 and TRBJ1-5, with D unclear. Trimming removed 5 bases from V and 7 bases from J, with 6 bases in between. The CDR3 contains 11 residues. The V gene's germline CDR1 is MDHEN and CDR2 SYDVKM. CDR3 sequence reads: CASSRHQPQHF. In DNA, the CDR3 is TGTGCCAGCAGTCGGCACCAGCCCCAGCATTTT.

This CDR3 is CASSLGTGTEAFF. The CDR3 DNA is TGCGCCAGCAGCTTGGGGACGGGGACTGAAGCTTTCTTT. V is TRBV5-1 and J is TRBJ1-1, with unresolved D. V lost 0 bases, J lost 5 bases, and 8 bases lay in between. This CDR3 has 13 residues. Germline V gene sequence: CDR1 SGHRS, CDR2 YFSETQ. The whole variable domain, filled in from reference TRBV5-1 and TRBJ1-1, reads KAGVTQTPRYLIKTRGQQVTLSCSPISGHRSVSWYQQTPGQGLQFLFEYFSETQRNKGNFPGRFSGRQFSNSRSEMNVSTLELGDSALYLCASSLGTGTEAFFGQGTRLTVV.

V usage is TRBV10-3 and J usage is TRBJ2-1, with D possibly matching TRBD2 (6 bases). Germline CDR1 is ENHRY and CDR2 is SYGVKD. CDR3 length: 13 residues. V was shortened by 0 bases and J by 7 bases, with 7 bases between the two germline ends. The DNA of the CDR3 is TGTGCCATCAGTGAGTCGAGCGGGAATGAGCAGTTCTTC. Its translation is CAISESSGNEQFF.

V is TRBV11-2 and J is TRBJ1-1; D is possibly TRBD1 (5 bases). From germline, CDR1 is SGHAT and CDR2 FQNNGV. The CDR3 has 15 residues. V was cut by 4 bases and J by 1 base, with 13 bases left in between. In nucleotides, the CDR3 is TGTGCCAGCAGCTCGACAGCTTTTCAGAACACTGAAGCTTTCTTT. Protein: CASSSTAFQNTEAFF.

The chain links TRBV9 to TRBJ2-1; tentative D call: TRBD2 (5 bases). CDR3 length: 15 residues. Germline V lookup: CDR1 SGDLS, CDR2 YYNGEE. The V and J ends lost 5 bases and 6 bases respectively, with 18 bases between them. CDR3 bases: TGTGCCAGCAGTCGAGGGCCCTCGGCCCCCAATGAGCAGTTCTTC. It is translated as CASSRGPSAPNEQFF.

The chain joins TRBV7-2 to TRBJ2-7; 12 bases are shared with TRBD2. Germline values: CDR1 SGHTA, CDR2 FQGNSA. CDR3 length: 15 residues. The V segment lost 5 bases and the J segment 3 bases; nucleotides outside the gene matches: 5. The CDR3 is CASSQRTSGNYEQYF. CDR3 DNA sequence: TGTGCCAGCAGCCAGCGGACTAGCGGGAACTACGAGCAGTACTTC.

The rearrangement links TRBV7-9 to TRBJ1-2, with D tentatively TRBD1 (6 bases). This CDR3 region has 15 residues. CDR1 and CDR2 (germline): SEHNR, FQNEAQ (reference sequence). V shed 2 bases and J shed 8 bases, with 18 bases lying between them. CDR3 bases: TGTGCCAGCAGCTTAAGTTTGGGGGCGTCTGAGGGCTACACCTTC. Residues: CASSLSLGASEGYTF.

The chain links TRBV7-2 to TRBJ2-3; 9 bases line up with TRBD2. In germline, CDR1 is SGHTA, CDR2 FQGNSA. Trimming at V came to 10 bases and at J to 1 base, leaving 3 bases not matched to a gene. The CDR3 is made up of 13 amino acids. CDR3 loop: CAIAGGGTDTQYF. The CDR3 bases are TGTGCCATTGCGGGAGGGGGCACAGATACGCAGTATTTT.

The chain joins TRBV11-3 to TRBJ2-3, with D hard to call. Trimming removed 1 base from V and 1 base from J, with 6 bases in between. CDR1 is SGHNT, CDR2 YENEEA, per germline. The CDR3 runs 14 residues. This chain's CDR3 is CASSLGRGTDTQYF. The CDR3 DNA sequence: TGTGCCAGCAGCTTAGGAAGGGGCACAGATACGCAGTATTTT. The full variable domain, its missing parts supplied by reference TRBV11-3 and TRBJ2-3, is EAGVVQSPRYKIIEKKQPVAFWCNPISGHNTLYWYLQNLGQGPELLIRYENEEAVDDSQLPKDRFSAERLKGVDSTLKIQPAELGDSAVYLCASSLGRGTDTQYFGPGTRLTVL.

The genes are TRBV7-9 and TRBJ1-4; D remains ambiguous. CDR3 size: 18 residues. Looked up from germline, CDR1 is SEHNR and CDR2 is FQNEAQ (reference sequence). V was shortened by 5 bases and J by 0 bases, with 19 bases between the two germline ends. The CDR3 DNA follows: TGTGCCAGCAGCCCAGGCGGATGGGAGGCTGCAACTAATGAAAAACTGTTTTTT. It yields the protein CASSPGGWEAATNEKLFF.